This is a list of T cell receptor beta chains from one sample in a study of T-cell reconstitution after alpha-beta-depleted transplantation in children. TCRdb itself ran the PCR reads through MiXCR, one entry per CDR3 protein. In the table there are roughly 500,000 distinct CDR3 sequences, roughly a tenth of which are singletons. Source: PBMCs, taken before TCRalphabeta/CD19-depleted stem cell transplant. Receptors originate from a child under 10 years old with inherited bone marrow failure, due to receive a stem cell transplant. Both conserved end residues are part of each CDR3. The D gene is left open where the match is weak. Size is stated for part of the rows, as once, few or many counts, or as a class when the clone is expanded.

J gene	V gene	D gene	clone size	CDR3 DNA	CDR3 protein
TRBJ2-2	TRBV4-2	TRBD2	many	TGTGCCAGCAGCCAAGATGTCCTAGCGGGAGACACCGGGGAGCTGTTTTTT	CASSQDVLAGDTGELFF
TRBJ2-7	TRBV2	.	.	TGTGCCAGCAGCCGGACAGAATTATACGAGCAGTACTTC	CASSRTELYEQYF
TRBJ2-2	TRBV27	.	many	TGTGCCAGCAGTTTATATAGCCCATCTTGGAGCGGGTCGAACACCGGGGAGCTGTTTTTT	CASSLYSPSWSGSNTGELFF
TRBJ1-1	TRBV9	TRBD1	.	TGTGCCAGCAGCGTGCCGGGACAGGGGGTGGTTAGCACTGAAGCTTTCTTT	CASSVPGQGVVSTEAFF
TRBJ2-2	TRBV10-2	TRBD2	many	TGCGCCAGCACCGGACTAGACGGGGAGCTGTTTTTT	CASTGLDGELFF
TRBJ2-3	TRBV4-3	.	many	TGCGCCAGCAGCCCTTTAGCGGCTCCAGATACGCAGTATTTT	CASSPLAAPDTQYF
TRBJ1-1	TRBV12-3/TRBV12-4	.	many	TGTGCCAGCAGTCTCCACAGGGTAAGCGCTGAAGCTTTCTTT	CASSLHRVSAEAFF
TRBJ2-7	TRBV11-1	TRBD2	.	TGTGCCAGCAGCTTGCTGACTAGCGGGAGGGGAGCGGGCTACAAGCAGTACTTC	CASSLLTSGRGAGYKQYF
TRBJ2-2	TRBV29-1	TRBD1	many	TGCAGCGCCCCGGGACAGGGGGCGTACACCGGGGAGCTGTTTTTT	CSAPGQGAYTGELFF
TRBJ2-1	TRBV5-1	TRBD1	many	TGCGCCAGCAGCGGGGACAGCCACAATGAGCAGTTCTTC	CASSGDSHNEQFF
TRBJ2-1	TRBV27	TRBD2	.	TGTGCCAGCAACAACGGGCTAGCGGTATACAATGAGCAGTTCTTC	CASNNGLAVYNEQFF
TRBJ2-3	TRBV28	.	many	TGTGCCAGCAATCTTCTAGCTGTGGGAAGCACAGATACGCAGTATTTT	CASNLLAVGSTDTQYF
TRBJ1-5	TRBV27	.	many	TGTGCCAGCAGTTTATTGGCCACGGGGATGGAGCAGCCCCAGCATTTT	CASSLLATGMEQPQHF
TRBJ2-1	TRBV18	.	.	TGTGCCAGCTCACCTGGCGGGGCCCCCTACAATGAGCAGTTCTTC	CASSPGGAPYNEQFF
TRBJ1-4	TRBV27	TRBD1	many	TGTGCCAGCAGTTCGACAGGGGTTGGAAAACTGTTTTTT	CASSSTGVGKLFF
TRBJ2-1	TRBV9	TRBD2	many	TGTGCCAGCAGCGCTGATAGCGGGATGGGGGATGACAATGAGCAGTTCTTC	CASSADSGMGDDNEQFF
TRBJ2-1	TRBV12-3/TRBV12-4	.	many	TGTGCCAGCAGTTTCCCGCCTAGCGCTTCCCACAATGAGCAGTTCTTC	CASSFPPSASHNEQFF
TRBJ2-1	TRBV18	TRBD2	.	TGTGCCAGCTCACCTCAGCGGGAGGGCTACAATGAGCAGTTCTTC	CASSPQREGYNEQFF
TRBJ2-7	TRBV20-1	.	.	TGCAGTGCTAGCGGGAGTTGGATTATGGACTACGAGCAGTACTTC	CSASGSWIMDYEQYF
TRBJ2-7	TRBV28	.	few	TGTGCCAGCGAGAGCAGGGTCCAGCAGTACTTC	CASESRVQQYF
TRBJ2-7	TRBV7-2	.	few	TGTGCCAGCAGCCCGGGGTACTCCTACGAGCAGTACTTC	CASSPGYSYEQYF
TRBJ2-7	TRBV6-2/TRBV6-3	.	many	TGTGCCAGCACGCGGTACCATTTCGCCGACCTCTACGAGCAGTACTTC	CASTRYHFADLYEQYF
TRBJ1-2	TRBV28	.	many	TGTGCCAGCAGTTTATCCGGTGCAGGAGGTGGATCTGGCTACACCTTC	CASSLSGAGGGSGYTF
TRBJ1-4	TRBV30	.	few	TGTGCCTGGACCCCCTTGACGGGCCTTAATGAAAAACTGTTTTTT	CAWTPLTGLNEKLFF
TRBJ1-5	TRBV7-2	TRBD1	.	TGTGCCAGCAGTCCCGGGACAGGGGAAAATCAGCCCCAGCATTTT	CASSPGTGENQPQHF
TRBJ2-1	TRBV10-3	TRBD2	many	TGTGCCATCAGTGTGACTAGCGGGATACCCTACAATGAGCAGTTCTTC	CAISVTSGIPYNEQFF
TRBJ2-7	TRBV3-1	.	many	TGTGCCAGCAGCCAATCATACCTAGCCTCCTACGAGCAGTACTTC	CASSQSYLASYEQYF
TRBJ2-7	TRBV6-5	.	many	TGTGCCAGCAGTTACTCCCAGAGGAGCTCCTACGAGCAGTACTTC	CASSYSQRSSYEQYF
TRBJ2-7	TRBV7-9	.	.	TGTGCCAGCAGCGTGACAAGGGACGGCGGCTACGAGCAGTACTTC	CASSVTRDGGYEQYF
TRBJ2-7	TRBV12-3/TRBV12-4	.	many	TGTGCCAGCAGTTTCTACGGGGACTACGAGCAGTACTTC	CASSFYGDYEQYF
TRBJ2-1	TRBV5-1	.	many	TGCGCCAGCAGCCTAAGGACTAATCAGAATGAGCAGTTCTTC	CASSLRTNQNEQFF
TRBJ2-5	TRBV5-1	.	.	TGCGCCAGCAGCTTTTGGGGCCCTGGGGAGACCCAGTACTTC	CASSFWGPGETQYF
TRBJ2-7	TRBV27	TRBD1	many	TGTGCCAGCAGTTTGTTGAGCCCGGGACAGGGCTCCTACGAGCAGTACTTC	CASSLLSPGQGSYEQYF
TRBJ2-4	TRBV20-1	.	once	TGCAGTGCTAGAGATTGGGCCAAAAACATTCAGTACTTC	CSARDWAKNIQYF
TRBJ2-7	TRBV20-1	.	.	TGCAGTGCTAGTAGTCTCACGCGAGGCAGGGGCTACGAGCAGTACTTC	CSASSLTRGRGYEQYF
TRBJ2-1	TRBV27	TRBD2	few	TGTGCCAGCAGTTTATCTAGCGGGAGGGGGTGGATCTCCTACAATGAGCAGTTCTTC	CASSLSSGRGWISYNEQFF
TRBJ1-6	TRBV4-2	TRBD1	few	TGTGCCAGCAGCCAATATGGGGACAGGACCTATAATTCACCCCTCCACTTT	CASSQYGDRTYNSPLHF
TRBJ2-5	TRBV7-9	.	many	TGTGCCAGTAGGGAGGGGGCTACGGAGACCCAGTACTTC	CASREGATETQYF
TRBJ1-5	TRBV5-8	.	many	TGCGCCAGCAGCTTCCCACCTAGCAATCAGCCCCAGCATTTT	CASSFPPSNQPQHF
TRBJ2-5	TRBV29-1	.	many	TGCAGCGTTGACCTCAGGGTCCAAGAGACCCAGTACTTC	CSVDLRVQETQYF
TRBJ2-4	TRBV6-5	.	many	TGTGCCAGCAGTTACTCGGAACTAAACATTCAGTACTTC	CASSYSELNIQYF